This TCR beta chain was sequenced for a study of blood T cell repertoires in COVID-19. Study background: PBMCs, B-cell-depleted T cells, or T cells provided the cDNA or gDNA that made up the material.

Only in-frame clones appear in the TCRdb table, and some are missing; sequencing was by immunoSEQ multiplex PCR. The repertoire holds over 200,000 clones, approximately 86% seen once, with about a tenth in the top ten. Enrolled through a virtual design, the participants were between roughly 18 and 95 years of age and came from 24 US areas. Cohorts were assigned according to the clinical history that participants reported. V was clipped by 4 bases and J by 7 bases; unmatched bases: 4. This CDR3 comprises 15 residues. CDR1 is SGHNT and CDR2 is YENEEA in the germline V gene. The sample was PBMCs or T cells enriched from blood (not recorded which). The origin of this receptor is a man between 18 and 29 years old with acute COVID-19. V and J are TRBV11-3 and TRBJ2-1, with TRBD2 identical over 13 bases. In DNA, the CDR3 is TGTGCCAGCAGCTCAGGGACTAGCGGGATTAATGAGCAGTTCTTC. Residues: CASSSGTSGINEQFF.